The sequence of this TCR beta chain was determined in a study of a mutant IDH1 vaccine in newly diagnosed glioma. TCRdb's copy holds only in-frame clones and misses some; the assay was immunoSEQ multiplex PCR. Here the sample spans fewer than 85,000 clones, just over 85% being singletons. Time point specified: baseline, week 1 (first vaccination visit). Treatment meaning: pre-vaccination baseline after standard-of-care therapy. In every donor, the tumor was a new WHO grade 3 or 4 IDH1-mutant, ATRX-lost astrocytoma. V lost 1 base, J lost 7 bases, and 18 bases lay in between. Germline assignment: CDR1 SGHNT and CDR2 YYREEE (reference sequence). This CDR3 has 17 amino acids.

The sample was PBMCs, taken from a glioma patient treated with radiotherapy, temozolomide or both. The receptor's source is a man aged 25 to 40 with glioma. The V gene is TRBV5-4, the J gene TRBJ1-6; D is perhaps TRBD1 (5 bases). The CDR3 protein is CASSLSLSRGANSPLHF. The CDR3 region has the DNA TGTGCCAGCAGCTTGTCCTTGTCAAGAGGGGCCAATTCACCCCTCCACTTT.